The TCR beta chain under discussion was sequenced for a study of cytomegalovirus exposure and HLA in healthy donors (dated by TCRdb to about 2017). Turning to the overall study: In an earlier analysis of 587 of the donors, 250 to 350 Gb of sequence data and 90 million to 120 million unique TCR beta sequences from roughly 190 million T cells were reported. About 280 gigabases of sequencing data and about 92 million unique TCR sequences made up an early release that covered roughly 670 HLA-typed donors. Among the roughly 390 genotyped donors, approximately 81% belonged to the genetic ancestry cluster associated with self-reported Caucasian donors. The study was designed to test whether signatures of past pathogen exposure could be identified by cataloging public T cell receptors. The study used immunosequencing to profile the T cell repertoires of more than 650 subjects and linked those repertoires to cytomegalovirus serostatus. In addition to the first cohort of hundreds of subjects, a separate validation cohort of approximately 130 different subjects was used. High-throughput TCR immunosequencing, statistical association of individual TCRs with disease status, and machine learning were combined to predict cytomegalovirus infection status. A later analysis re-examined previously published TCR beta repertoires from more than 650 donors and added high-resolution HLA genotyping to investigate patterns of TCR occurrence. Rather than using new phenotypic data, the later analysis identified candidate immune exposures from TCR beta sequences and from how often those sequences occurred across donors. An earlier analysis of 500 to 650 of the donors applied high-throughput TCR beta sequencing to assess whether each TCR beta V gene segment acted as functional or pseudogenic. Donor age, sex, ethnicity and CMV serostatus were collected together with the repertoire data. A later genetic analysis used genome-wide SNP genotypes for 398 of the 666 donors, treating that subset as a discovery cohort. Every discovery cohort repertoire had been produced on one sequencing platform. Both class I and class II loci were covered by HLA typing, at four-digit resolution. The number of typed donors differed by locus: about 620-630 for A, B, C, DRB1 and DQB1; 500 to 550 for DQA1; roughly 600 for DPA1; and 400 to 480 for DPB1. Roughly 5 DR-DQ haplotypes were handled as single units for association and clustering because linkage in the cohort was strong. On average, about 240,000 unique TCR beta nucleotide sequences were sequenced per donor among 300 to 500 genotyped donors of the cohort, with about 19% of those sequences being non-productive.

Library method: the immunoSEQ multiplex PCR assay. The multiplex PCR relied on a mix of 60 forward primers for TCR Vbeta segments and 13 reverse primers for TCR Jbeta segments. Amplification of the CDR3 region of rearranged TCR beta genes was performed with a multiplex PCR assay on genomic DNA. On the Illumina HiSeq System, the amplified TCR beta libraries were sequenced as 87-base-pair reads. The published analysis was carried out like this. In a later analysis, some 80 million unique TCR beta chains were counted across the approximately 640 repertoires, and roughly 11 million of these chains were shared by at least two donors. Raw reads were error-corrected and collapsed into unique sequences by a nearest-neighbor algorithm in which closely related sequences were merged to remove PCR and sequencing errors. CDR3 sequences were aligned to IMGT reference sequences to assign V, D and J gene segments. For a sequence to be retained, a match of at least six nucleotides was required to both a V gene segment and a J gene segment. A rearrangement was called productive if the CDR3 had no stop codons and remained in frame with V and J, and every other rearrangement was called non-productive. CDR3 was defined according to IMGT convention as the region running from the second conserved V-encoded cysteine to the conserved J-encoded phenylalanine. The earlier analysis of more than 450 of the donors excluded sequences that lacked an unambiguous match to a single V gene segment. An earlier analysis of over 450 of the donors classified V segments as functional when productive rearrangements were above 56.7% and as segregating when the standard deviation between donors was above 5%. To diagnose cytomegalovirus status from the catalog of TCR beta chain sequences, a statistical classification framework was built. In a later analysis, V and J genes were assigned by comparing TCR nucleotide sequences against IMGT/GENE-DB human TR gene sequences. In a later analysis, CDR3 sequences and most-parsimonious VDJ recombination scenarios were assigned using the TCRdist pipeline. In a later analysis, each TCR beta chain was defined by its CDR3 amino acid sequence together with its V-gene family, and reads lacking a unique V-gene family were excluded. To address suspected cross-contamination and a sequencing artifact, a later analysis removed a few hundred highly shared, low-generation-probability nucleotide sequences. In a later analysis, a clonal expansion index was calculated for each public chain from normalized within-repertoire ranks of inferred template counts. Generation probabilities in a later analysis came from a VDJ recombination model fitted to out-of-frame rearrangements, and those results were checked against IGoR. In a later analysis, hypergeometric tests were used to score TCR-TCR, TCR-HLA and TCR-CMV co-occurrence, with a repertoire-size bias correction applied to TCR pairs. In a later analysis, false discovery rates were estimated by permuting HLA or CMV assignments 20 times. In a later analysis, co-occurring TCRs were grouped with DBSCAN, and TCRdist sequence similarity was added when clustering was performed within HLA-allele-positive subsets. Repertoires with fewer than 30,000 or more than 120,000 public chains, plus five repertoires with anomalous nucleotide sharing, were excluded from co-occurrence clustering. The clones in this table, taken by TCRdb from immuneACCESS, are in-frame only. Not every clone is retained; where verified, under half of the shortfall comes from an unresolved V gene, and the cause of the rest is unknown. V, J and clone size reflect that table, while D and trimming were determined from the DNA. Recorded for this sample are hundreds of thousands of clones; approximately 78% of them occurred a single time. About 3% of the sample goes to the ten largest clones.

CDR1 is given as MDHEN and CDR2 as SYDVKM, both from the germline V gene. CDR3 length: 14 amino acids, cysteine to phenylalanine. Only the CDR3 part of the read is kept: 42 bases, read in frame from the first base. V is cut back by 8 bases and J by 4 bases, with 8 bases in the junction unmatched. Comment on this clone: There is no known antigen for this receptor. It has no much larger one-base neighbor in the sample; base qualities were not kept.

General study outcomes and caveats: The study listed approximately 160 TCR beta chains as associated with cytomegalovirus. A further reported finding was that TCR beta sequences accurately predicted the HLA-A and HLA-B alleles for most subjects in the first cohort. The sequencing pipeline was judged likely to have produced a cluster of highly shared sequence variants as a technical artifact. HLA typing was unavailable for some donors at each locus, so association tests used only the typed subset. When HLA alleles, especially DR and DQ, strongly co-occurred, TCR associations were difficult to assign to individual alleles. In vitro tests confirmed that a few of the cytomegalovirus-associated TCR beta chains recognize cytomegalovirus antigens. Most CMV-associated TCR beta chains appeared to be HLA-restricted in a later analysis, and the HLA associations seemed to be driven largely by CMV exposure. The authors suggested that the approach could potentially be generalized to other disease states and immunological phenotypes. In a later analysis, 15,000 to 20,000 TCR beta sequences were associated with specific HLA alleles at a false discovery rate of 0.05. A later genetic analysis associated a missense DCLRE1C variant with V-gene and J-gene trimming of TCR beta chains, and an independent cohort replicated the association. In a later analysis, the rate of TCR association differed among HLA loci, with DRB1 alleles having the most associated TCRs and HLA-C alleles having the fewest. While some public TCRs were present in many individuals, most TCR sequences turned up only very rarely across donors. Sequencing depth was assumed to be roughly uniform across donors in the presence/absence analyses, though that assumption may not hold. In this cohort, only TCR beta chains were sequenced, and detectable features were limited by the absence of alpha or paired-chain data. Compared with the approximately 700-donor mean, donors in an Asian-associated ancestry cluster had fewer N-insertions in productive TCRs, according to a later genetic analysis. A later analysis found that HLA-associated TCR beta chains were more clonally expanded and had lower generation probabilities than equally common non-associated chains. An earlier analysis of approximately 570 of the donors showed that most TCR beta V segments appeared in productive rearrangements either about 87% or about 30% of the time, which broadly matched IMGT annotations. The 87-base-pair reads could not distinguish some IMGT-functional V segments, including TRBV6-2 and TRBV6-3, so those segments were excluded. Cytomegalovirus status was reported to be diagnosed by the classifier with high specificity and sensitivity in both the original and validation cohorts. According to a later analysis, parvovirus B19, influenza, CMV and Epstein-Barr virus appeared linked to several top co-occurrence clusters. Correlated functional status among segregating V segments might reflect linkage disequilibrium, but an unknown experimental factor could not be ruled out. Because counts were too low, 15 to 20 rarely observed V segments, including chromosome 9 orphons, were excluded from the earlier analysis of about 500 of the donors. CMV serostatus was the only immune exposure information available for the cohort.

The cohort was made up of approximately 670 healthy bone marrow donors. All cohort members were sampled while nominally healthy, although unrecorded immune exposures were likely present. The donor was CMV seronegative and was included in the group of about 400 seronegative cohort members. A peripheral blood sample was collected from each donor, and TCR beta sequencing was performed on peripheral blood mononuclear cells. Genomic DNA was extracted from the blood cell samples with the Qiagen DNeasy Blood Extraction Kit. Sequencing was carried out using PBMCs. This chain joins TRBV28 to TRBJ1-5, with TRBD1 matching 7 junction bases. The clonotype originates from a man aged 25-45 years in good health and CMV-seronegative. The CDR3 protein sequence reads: CASRTGGGNQPQHF. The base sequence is TGTGCCAGCCGGACAGGAGGGGGTAATCAGCCCCAGCATTTT.